The clone carrying this T cell receptor (beta chain) was observed at least ten times. What it recognizes is unknown. TCRdb called the reads again in MiXCR, with one record for every CDR3 protein. The table has 300,000 or so distinct CDR3 sequences, about 8.8% seen once. The record originates from a study of T cell repertoires in cytomegalovirus infection. The overall study: Through public TCR beta signatures, both CMV infection and matching HLA type were indicated. Study-wide points: Cumulative frequency (of public TCR beta family members) identified carriers of CMV plus the relevant HLA. Clonotype analysis showed dominance of the ex vivo response by HLA-C-restricted CMV-specific TCR beta clonotypes.

This CDR3 spans 15 amino acids. The ends lost 3 bases at V and 2 bases at J; junction bases unmatched: 6. Germline assignment: CDR1 SEHNR and CDR2 FQNEAQ (reference sequence). Sequenced input: PBMCs. This chain joins TRBV7-9 and TRBJ1-2; 7 bases line up with TRBD1. This clonotype was sampled from a human donor in good health (CMV status not recorded). Some clones in this sample may be carry-over from other donors' samples. As DNA, the CDR3 is TGTGCCAGCAGCTTGGAGACAGGGCGCAACTATGGCTACACCTTC. Translated, it gives CASSLETGRNYGYTF.